One and the same sample provided the 25 T cell receptor beta chains below, sequenced in a study of blood T cells in healthy people across ages. Combining a sample-barcoded 5' primer with a J-beta primer mix, a second PCR ran for 7 to 11 cycles. One entry per CDR3 protein, called by TCRdb with MiXCR from the 5' RACE reads. This table holds hundreds of thousands of distinct CDR3 sequences, around 24% found once. A further study also used this sample, focusing on T cells of mothers and their children.

Sample: blood. These receptors were taken from a boy between 10 and 17 years old in good health.

This sequence joins TRBV24-1 and TRBJ2-1; 7 nucleotides align to TRBD1. The CDR3 is 15 residues long. Germline V CDR1 and CDR2: KGHDR, SFDVKD. Germline trimming cut 5 bases from V and 5 bases from J; bases unmatched to any gene: 8. CDR3 sequence: CATSALDRLDNEQFF. The CDR3 bases are TGTGCCACCAGTGCGCTGGACAGGCTCGACAATGAGCAGTTCTTC.

On this clonotype: A much bigger clone sits one base away, suggesting this may be a read error. The chain carries TRBV12-3 or TRBV12-4 and TRBJ2-5; D not certain. Trimming removed 3 bases at V and 2 bases at J, with 16 bases between. The CDR3 loop spans 16 amino acids. The CDR3 here is CASSFSSDKIQETQYF. DNA of the CDR3: TGTGCCAGCAGTTTTTCCTCCGACAAAATACAAGAGACCCAGTACTTC.

This clonotype has only a few counts. The V and J genes are TRBV7-2 and TRBJ2-5; 11 nucleotides line up with TRBD1. The CDR3 length is 19 residues. Germline CDR1 reads SGHTA; CDR2 reads FQGNSA. The V and J ends lost 0 bases and 1 base, in that order; junction bases with no gene match: 10. As DNA, the CDR3 is TGTGCCAGCAGCTTAGCAGCTTTCGGACAGGGGGCCCGCCAAGAGACCCAGTACTTC. It codes for CASSLAAFGQGARQETQYF.

The V gene is TRBV7-2, the J gene TRBJ2-3, with a tentative D call TRBD2 (6 bases). Germline lookup yields CDR1 SGHTA and CDR2 FQGNSA. This CDR3 comprises 15 residues. V lost 7 bases and J 3 bases, leaving 17 bases between the germline ends. As DNA, the CDR3 is TGTGCCAGCAACGTAATGGGACTGAAGACAGATACGCAGTATTTT. This gives the protein CASNVMGLKTDTQYF.

V and J are TRBV4-1 and TRBJ2-5, with 7 bases matching TRBD1. The CDR3 is 16 amino acids. Germline CDR1 MGHRA, CDR2 YSYEKL. Unmatched junction bases numbered 8, after V lost 4 bases and J lost 0 bases. CDR3 DNA sequence: TGCGCCAGCAGCCCACAGGGGCGCACTAACCAAGAGACCCAGTACTTC. Protein sequence: CASSPQGRTNQETQYF.

This chain links TRBV27 with TRBJ2-7; 7 bases are a match to TRBD1. The V segment lost 3 bases and the J segment 2 bases; nucleotides outside the gene matches: 4. The CDR3 sequence is 14 residues long. Germline values: CDR1 MNHEY, CDR2 SMNVEV (reference sequence). The CDR3 coding sequence is TGTGCCAGCAGTTTTTCCGGGACAGCCTACGAGCAGTACTTC. Its protein product is CASSFSGTAYEQYF.

This chain uses TRBV5-1 with TRBJ1-2, with TRBD1 identical over 7 bases. The CDR3 runs to 13 residues. The V gene end was trimmed by 5 bases and the J gene end by 8 bases; junction bases not matched to a gene: 9. Germline lookup yields CDR1 SGHRS and CDR2 YFSETQ. CDR3 amino acids: CASRMAGDRGYTF. In DNA form, the CDR3 reads TGCGCCAGCAGAATGGCAGGGGACAGAGGCTACACCTTC. The full variable domain, with the rest looked up from reference TRBV5-1 and TRBJ1-2, is KAGVTQTPRYLIKTRGQQVTLSCSPISGHRSVSWYQQTPGQGLQFLFEYFSETQRNKGNFPGRFSGRQFSNSRSEMNVSTLELGDSALYLCASRMAGDRGYTFGSGTRLTVV.

The V call is TRBV20-1, the J call TRBJ2-1; D is undetermined. The V and J ends lost 3 bases and 0 bases respectively, with 9 bases between them. This CDR3 is 14 amino acids long. Germline CDR1 and CDR2: DFQATT and SNEGSKA (reference sequence). Written as DNA, the CDR3 is TGCAGTGCTAGGATGGAGAGCTCCTACAATGAGCAGTTCTTC. As protein: CSARMESSYNEQFF.

Turning to this clonotype: The junction differs from germline at one of its ends, possibly a read error. The genes are TRBV27 and TRBJ1-6, with a possible D match to TRBD1 (6 bases). Germline V CDR1 and CDR2: MNHEY, SMNVEV (reference sequence). This CDR3 contains 15 residues. CDR3 DNA sequence: TGTGCCGGCAGTATCCTCGGGCAGGGGAGTTCACCCCTCCACTTT. It encodes CAGSILGQGSSPLHF.

The rearrangement joins TRBV4-3 to TRBJ2-3, with 7 bases matching TRBD2. Losses at the gene ends were 0 bases for V and 1 base for J; bases not matched to a gene: 4. CDR1 is LGHNA, CDR2 YSLEER, per germline. CDR3 length equals 16 residues. This chain's CDR3 is CASSQDGAGGTDTQYF. For the CDR3, the DNA is TGCGCCAGCAGCCAAGATGGGGCGGGGGGCACAGATACGCAGTATTTT.

This clonotype was picked up a small number of times. V gene TRBV25-1 combines with J gene TRBJ2-5; D remains ambiguous. The CDR3 spans 15 residues. V gave up 0 bases and J gave up 11 bases, with 19 bases separating them. CDR1 is MGHDK, CDR2 SYGVNS, per germline. Written as DNA, the CDR3 is TGTGCCAGCAGTGAATATGGAGACTCCCAGTGGCAGCAGTACTTC. It codes for CASSEYGDSQWQQYF.

This chain joins TRBV29-1 and TRBJ2-5, with unresolved D. Per the germline V gene, CDR1 is SQVTM and CDR2 is ANQGSEA. V gave up 7 bases and J gave up 3 bases, with 12 bases separating them. The CDR3 covers 12 residues. CDR3 sequence reads: CSALGNEETQYF. The CDR3, as DNA: TGCAGCGCCCTGGGCAACGAAGAGACCCAGTACTTC. Drawing the rest from reference TRBV29-1 and TRBJ2-5, the complete variable domain is SAVISQKPSRDICQRGTSLTIQCQVDSQVTMMFWYRQQPGQSLTLIATANQGSEATYESGFVIDKFPISRPNLTFSTLTVSNMSPEDSSIYLCSALGNEETQYFGPGTRLLVL.

This clonotype was seen a few times. The chain links TRBV29-1 to TRBJ1-1, with D hard to call. The CDR3 is 13 amino acids. Per the germline V gene, CDR1 is SQVTM and CDR2 is ANQGSEA. V lost 1 base and J 5 bases, leaving 11 bases between the germline ends. The CDR3 reads CSVEVQRGTEAFF. The DNA of the CDR3 is TGCAGCGTTGAAGTCCAAAGAGGGACTGAAGCTTTCTTT.

This chain connects TRBV3-1 to TRBJ1-1, with D unresolved. Germline CDR1 is LGHDT and CDR2 is YNNKEL (reference sequence). V was clipped by 8 bases and J by 5 bases, with 12 bases between them. This CDR3 spans 12 amino acids. CDR3 amino acids: CASGNIGTEAFF. CDR3 nucleotide sequence: TGTGCCAGCGGAAATATAGGGACTGAAGCTTTCTTT.

There are a few counts of this clonotype. The V and J genes are TRBV18 and TRBJ2-5, with a weak D call TRBD2 (5 bases). The DNA end lines up better with TRBJ2-7; the J call may be wrong. Germline V lookup: CDR1 KGHSH, CDR2 LQKENI. The CDR3 length is 13 residues. CDR3 region: CASSDTRRNEQYF. CDR3 DNA: TGTGCCAGCTCCGACACCCGGAGGAACGAGCAGTACTTC.

The chain has TRBV20-1 and TRBJ1-4; 10 nucleotides align to TRBD1. The ends lost 3 bases at V and 5 bases at J; junction bases unmatched: 6. Germline CDR1 is DFQATT and CDR2 is SNEGSKA (reference sequence). CDR3 length: 15 amino acids. CDR3 sequence (DNA): TGCAGTGCTAGGCCCGACAGGGGGCTGAATGAAAAACTGTTTTTT. Protein: CSARPDRGLNEKLFF.

This clonotype was picked up many times. The rearrangement joins TRBV12-3 or TRBV12-4 to TRBJ2-7, with a possible D match to TRBD1 (7 bases). V was pared by 6 bases and J by 3 bases, with 18 bases between. The CDR3 is 15 amino acids. CDR3 sequence reads: CASSYRGPGGYEQYF. In DNA, the CDR3 is TGTGCCAGCAGCTACAGGGGCCCCGGGGGCTACGAGCAGTACTTC.

This sequence joins TRBV20-1 and TRBJ2-5; TRBD2 might be the D (6 bases). The J call may be mistaken, given a closer DNA end match to TRBJ2-1. This CDR3 comprises 15 residues. Germline V gene sequence: CDR1 DFQATT, CDR2 SNEGSKA (reference sequence). CDR3 protein: CSARADLLAHNEQFF. The DNA of the CDR3 is TGCAGTGCTAGGGCGGATTTACTAGCACACAATGAGCAGTTCTTC.

The genes are TRBV6-4 and TRBJ2-5; maybe TRBD1 (6 bases). Gene TRBJ2-1 matches the end of the DNA better, so the J call may be wrong. The germline gives CDR1 MRHNA, CDR2 SNTAGT. The CDR3 length is 15 residues. In DNA form, the CDR3 reads TGTGCCAGCAGTGTACAGGGCGGGCCCTACAATGAGCAGTTCTTC. It is translated as CASSVQGGPYNEQFF.

A few counts support this clonotype. This chain links TRBV4-1 with TRBJ2-1; TRBD1 matches 11 bases. Per the germline V gene, CDR1 is MGHRA and CDR2 is YSYEKL. The CDR3 extends over 16 amino acids. The trim removed 4 bases at V and 0 bases at J, leaving 2 bases unmatched. The CDR3 is CASSPGQGASYNEQFF. CDR3 nucleotide sequence: TGCGCCAGCAGCCCTGGACAGGGGGCCTCCTACAATGAGCAGTTCTTC.

Only a few counts were recorded for this clonotype. The chain links TRBV5-1 to TRBJ1-1, with 12 positions matching TRBD1. Germline V gene lookup returns CDR1 SGHRS and CDR2 YFSETQ. Unmatched junction bases numbered 11, after V lost 4 bases and J lost 7 bases. The length of the CDR3 is 16 residues. CDR3 residues: CASSRGTGGATVEAFF. CDR3 coding DNA: TGCGCCAGCAGCCGAGGGACAGGGGGCGCGACAGTTGAAGCTTTCTTT.

This clonotype was counted a few times. In DNA form, the CDR3 reads TGTGCCAGCAGCCCCGGGACAGGGAATAACTATGGCTACACCTTC. Its protein is CASSPGTGNNYGYTF. The chain links TRBV4-2 to TRBJ1-2; 9 bases agree with TRBD1. Germline V gene lookup returns CDR1 LGHNA and CDR2 YNFKEQ. V shed 4 bases and J 1 base; nucleotides not matched to a gene: 4. This CDR3 has 15 residues.

This clonotype has a handful of counts. V gene TRBV9 combines with J gene TRBJ2-5; 11 bases fit TRBD2. There are 17 residues in the CDR3. CDR1 is SGDLS, CDR2 YYNGEE, per germline. The V segment lost 0 bases and the J segment 5 bases; nucleotides outside the gene matches: 9. The CDR3 DNA reads TGTGCCAGCAGCGTAGGAGTAGCGGGAGGGCCCGTGGAGACCCAGTACTTC. Its protein is CASSVGVAGGPVETQYF.

The genes are TRBV4-2 and TRBJ2-1, with D possibly being TRBD2 (6 bases). The J call may be in error: the DNA end matches TRBJ2-7 better. The CDR3 totals 14 residues. The germline V gene encodes CDR1 LGHNA and CDR2 YNFKEQ. The CDR3 DNA is TGTGCCAGCAGCCAAGCCCCAGGACTAAGCGAGCAGTACTTC. This encodes CASSQAPGLSEQYF.

The table lists this clonotype with a count of one. The V gene is TRBV7-2, the J gene TRBJ2-1; D is perhaps TRBD1 or TRBD2 (5 bases each). In germline, CDR1 is SGHTA, CDR2 FQGNSA. The CDR3 spans 16 residues. V was clipped by 3 bases and J by 8 bases, with 20 bases between them. This CDR3 is CASSFPLGDRRHEQFF. CDR3 nucleotides: TGTGCCAGCAGCTTCCCTCTGGGGGACCGGCGGCATGAGCAGTTCTTC.